Below, 23 T cell receptor beta chains from the same sample are listed, as sequenced in a study of regulatory T cells in long-lasting Graves disease. In building TCR beta libraries, iRepertoire HTBI primers were used together with Arm-PCR of CDR3 regions. MiXCR, run by TCRdb on the multiplex PCR reads, gives a single entry per CDR3 protein. The table includes approximately 400,000 distinct CDR3 sequences, 15% to 17% detected once. Time point noted: newly diagnosed GD, antithyroid drugs for less than 3 months. After RNA was extracted from PBMCs, the TCR library was made from it. Sample: peripheral blood mononuclear cells (PBMCs), taken at new diagnosis, from a patient treated with antithyroid drugs. These receptors all stem from a female donor with Graves disease.

This clonotype was counted a few times. This chain links TRBV4-3 with TRBJ2-7, with no clear D. Trimming pared 0 bases from V and 3 bases from J, leaving 6 bases between. Germline V gives CDR1 LGHNA, CDR2 YSLEER. The CDR3 consists of 13 residues. CDR3 sequence (DNA): TGCGCCAGCAGCCAAGATATGGGCTACGAGCAGTACTTC. Translated, it gives CASSQDMGYEQYF.

Remarks on this clonotype: This may be a read error, as it is one base from a much larger clone. V gene TRBV7-2 combines with J gene TRBJ2-3, with a possible D match to TRBD2 (5 bases). Germline CDR1 is SGHTA and CDR2 is FQGNSA. V shed 1 base and J shed 5 bases, with 16 bases lying between them. CDR3 size: 16 residues. The CDR3 DNA sequence: TGTGCCAGCAGCTTAGGGGAGCGGTGGACGAGAGATACGCAGTATTTT. This encodes CASSLGERWTRDTQYF.

This clonotype has a count of ten or more. A much larger clone differs by one base, so this may be a read error. The chain combines TRBV2 with TRBJ1-1, with D uncertain. The V and J ends lost 7 bases and 1 base respectively, with 1 base between them. CDR3 length equals 10 residues. Germline V gene lookup returns CDR1 SNHLY and CDR2 FYNNEI. As DNA, the CDR3 is TGTGCCAGCACGAACACTGAAGCTTTCTTT. Protein sequence: CASTNTEAFF.

The sample holds many counts of this clonotype. The J gene is TRBJ2-3, the V gene TRBV7-6; D might be TRBD2 (7 bases). V gave up 5 bases and J gave up 3 bases, with 18 bases separating them. Germline values: CDR1 SGHVS, CDR2 FNYEAQ. The CDR3 totals 16 residues. The CDR3 bases are TGTGCCAGCAGCCCGGGGGAGGGGGGGACTACAGATACGCAGTATTTT. It encodes CASSPGEGGTTDTQYF.

The CDR3 protein is CASGLVLGARDGNTEAFF. The CDR3 coding sequence is TGTGCTAGTGGTTTGGTACTCGGGGCTCGGGATGGGAACACTGAAGCTTTCTTT. The chain couples TRBV12-5 to TRBJ1-1, with D possibly TRBD1 on 5 matching bases. Germline-derived CDR1 and CDR2 are LGHNT and FRNRAP. The CDR3 has 18 amino acids. V lost 0 bases to trimming and J lost 1 base, with 18 bases between them.

V is TRBV12-3 or TRBV12-4 and J is TRBJ2-1; maybe TRBD1 (6 bases). This CDR3 spans 14 amino acids. The ends were cut back, 7 bases at V and 2 bases at J, with 12 bases in the middle. The CDR3 DNA reads TGTGCCAGCACAACGGGACAACCCTACAATGAGCAGTTCTTC. The encoded protein is CASTTGQPYNEQFF.

At least ten counts were recorded for this clonotype. For the CDR3, the DNA is TGCAGTGCTCCATCCCGGGACAGCCCGCGACCTAACTATGGCTACACCTTC. It translates to CSAPSRDSPRPNYGYTF. The genes are TRBV20-1 and TRBJ1-2, with 7 positions matching TRBD1. The V gene end was trimmed by 5 bases and the J gene end by 0 bases; junction bases not matched to a gene: 15. The CDR3 is 17 residues long. Germline V gene data show CDR1 as DFQATT and CDR2 as SNEGSKA (reference sequence).

This clonotype was observed many times. The J gene is TRBJ2-2, the V gene TRBV19; weak D call: TRBD1 (5 bases). The germline V gene has CDR1 LNHDA and CDR2 SQIVND (reference sequence). Trimming removed 10 bases at V and 9 bases at J, with 21 bases between. The CDR3 has 14 residues. CDR3 protein: CANRLRQSSWELFF. The CDR3 DNA reads TGTGCCAATAGACTTCGACAGAGCTCGTGGGAGCTGTTTTTT.

This clonotype appeared many times. V and J are TRBV5-1 and TRBJ2-3; D gene unclear. V was clipped by 2 bases and J by 1 base, with 8 bases between them. The CDR3 extends over 14 amino acids. Germline V gene data show CDR1 as SGHRS and CDR2 as YFSETQ. CDR3 sequence reads: CASSFREGTDTQYF. The DNA for the CDR3 is TGCGCCAGCAGCTTCCGAGAAGGCACAGATACGCAGTATTTT.

This clonotype was found many times. The J gene is TRBJ2-7, the V gene TRBV28, with TRBD2 matching over 9 bases. V gave up 1 base and J gave up 0 bases; unmatched junction bases: 4. The CDR3 contains 16 residues. CDR1 is MDHEN and CDR2 is SYDVKM in the germline V gene. The CDR3 region has the DNA TGTGCCAGCAGTTTATTAGCGGGGGCCCTCTCCTACGAGCAGTACTTC. This encodes CASSLLAGALSYEQYF. Drawing the rest from reference TRBV28 and TRBJ2-7, the complete variable domain is DVKVTQSSRYLVKRTGEKVFLECVQDMDHENMFWYRQDPGLGLRLIYFSYDVKMKEKGDIPEGYSVSREKKERFSLILESASTNQTSMYLCASSLLAGALSYEQYFGPGTRLTVT.

Ten or more counts support this clonotype. The V gene is TRBV27, the J gene TRBJ1-1, with no clear D. The CDR3 contains 14 residues. The germline CDR1 and CDR2 sequences are MNHEY and SMNVEV (reference sequence). With 4 bases removed from V and 4 bases from J, the gap between germline ends came to 13 bases. The CDR3 region is CASSSIGRVTEAFF. CDR3 DNA sequence: TGTGCCAGCAGTTCGATAGGGCGGGTCACTGAAGCTTTCTTT.

With regard to this clonotype: A much bigger clone sits one base away, suggesting this may be a read error. CDR3 region: CASSEGTGVGTEAFF. CDR3 sequence (DNA): TGTGCCAGCAGTGAAGGGACGGGCGTGGGCACTGAAGCTTTCTTT. The V call is TRBV25-1, the J call TRBJ1-1; a possible D gene is TRBD1 (5 bases). This CDR3 is 15 amino acids long. V shed 2 bases and J shed 4 bases, with 14 bases lying between them. The germline CDR1 and CDR2 sequences are MGHDK and SYGVNS. The whole variable domain, remainder taken from reference TRBV25-1 and TRBJ1-1, is EADIYQTPRYLVIGTGKKITLECSQTMGHDKMYWYQQDPGMELHLIHYSYGVNSTEKGDLSSESTVSRIRTEHFPLTLESARPSHTSQYLCASSEGTGVGTEAFFGQGTRLTVV.

Many counts were recorded for this clonotype. The CDR3 DNA sequence: TGTGCCAGCTCACAAACCAGGGGTGAGCAGTTCTTC. It translates to CASSQTRGEQFF. The chain carries TRBV18 and TRBJ2-1; D is perhaps TRBD1 (6 bases). The length of the CDR3 is 12 residues. Germline V CDR1 and CDR2: KGHSH, LQKENI. Trimming pared 4 bases from V and 9 bases from J, leaving 10 bases between.

This clonotype was recorded at least ten times. The V call is TRBV3-1, the J call TRBJ2-1; 8 bases agree with TRBD2. CDR3 length: 16 residues. After removal of 0 bases from V and 2 bases from J, the junction contained 3 bases not matched to a gene. CDR1 and CDR2 (germline): LGHDT, YNNKEL (reference sequence). This chain's CDR3 is CASSQEKGLAYNEQFF. The CDR3 bases are TGTGCCAGCAGCCAAGAAAAGGGACTAGCCTACAATGAGCAGTTCTTC.

This clonotype was detected only a few times. This rearrangement joins TRBV4-3 to TRBJ2-2; tentative D call: TRBD2 (5 bases). The germline gives CDR1 LGHNA, CDR2 YSLEER. Deletions cut 4 bases from V and 6 bases from J, with 15 bases between. The CDR3 consists of 15 residues. The CDR3 sequence is CASSLATGSAGELFF. CDR3 DNA: TGCGCCAGCAGCCTAGCGACGGGGAGTGCCGGGGAGCTGTTTTTT.

There are many counts of this clonotype. The chain combines TRBV7-3 with TRBJ1-5; 8 bases match TRBD1. Germline assignment: CDR1 SGHTA and CDR2 FQGTGA. The CDR3 length is 13 residues. With 6 bases clipped from V and 6 bases from J, the junction kept 4 bases outside the gene matches. The CDR3 coding sequence is TGTGCCAGCAGTTTCGACAGGGGTCAGCCCCAGCATTTT. Translation: CASSFDRGQPQHF.

This clonotype was detected many times. This chain links TRBV7-2 with TRBJ2-5; 7 nucleotides line up with TRBD1. J was trimmed by 3 bases and V by 5 bases; bases with no gene match: 9. Germline V lookup: CDR1 SGHTA, CDR2 FQGNSA. This CDR3 contains 15 residues. The CDR3 loop reads CASSLRVQGKETQYF. In DNA form, the CDR3 reads TGTGCCAGCAGCCTAAGGGTACAGGGGAAAGAGACCCAGTACTTC.

This clonotype was counted only a few times. The chain combines TRBV7-9 with TRBJ2-7, with TRBD2 matching 8 bases. CDR1 SEHNR and CDR2 FQNEAQ come from the germline V gene (reference sequence). With V trimmed by 5 bases and J by 7 bases, 4 bases remained unmatched. The CDR3 is 12 residues long. In DNA, the CDR3 is TGTGCCAGCAGCCGGGGGGGAGTGGAGCAGTACTTC. Protein product: CASSRGGVEQYF.

This clonotype was observed at least ten times. This sequence joins TRBV7-2 and TRBJ2-3; 11 bases fit TRBD2. Trimming removed 2 bases from V and 1 base from J; junction bases left unmatched: 8. CDR1 is SGHTA and CDR2 is FQGNSA in the germline V gene. This CDR3 spans 18 amino acids. CDR3 amino acids: CASSLRLAGYSGTDTQYF. In DNA form, the CDR3 reads TGTGCCAGCAGCTTAAGACTAGCGGGGTACTCGGGCACAGATACGCAGTATTTT.

This clonotype has a count of ten or more. This sequence joins TRBV12-3 or TRBV12-4 and TRBJ1-1, with D unclear. V lost 5 bases and J 5 bases, leaving 9 bases between the germline ends. CDR3 length: 12 amino acids. The CDR3 region is CASSLEMTEAFF. The DNA of the CDR3 is TGTGCCAGCAGTCTCGAGATGACTGAAGCTTTCTTT.

This clonotype was observed at least ten times. The chain has TRBV12-3 or TRBV12-4 and TRBJ1-6; 7 nucleotides line up with TRBD1. V lost 8 bases, J lost 1 base, and 5 bases stayed unmatched. The CDR3 is 15 amino acids. The CDR3 nucleotides read TGTGCCAGCGGTCACAGGGGTTCCTATAATTCACCCCTCCACTTT. This sequence encodes CASGHRGSYNSPLHF.

Ten or more counts support this clonotype. The V call is TRBV12-3 or TRBV12-4, the J call TRBJ2-4; tentatively, D is TRBD1 (5 bases). Trimming took 6 bases from V and 8 from J, leaving 14 bases between them. The CDR3 extends over 13 amino acids. CDR3 in DNA: TGTGCCAGCAGCCTAGGACATGGGGACATTCAGTACTTC. Translating it yields CASSLGHGDIQYF.

This clonotype has a count of ten or more. The chain recombines TRBV27 with TRBJ1-3, with D unresolved. The V and J ends lost 6 bases and 0 bases respectively, with 18 bases between them. CDR1 and CDR2 from the germline V gene are MNHEY and SMNVEV (reference sequence). CDR3 length: 17 amino acids. The CDR3 reads CASSLIGPLSSGNTIYF. The CDR3 DNA reads TGTGCCAGCAGCCTTATAGGGCCCCTTTCCTCTGGAAACACCATATATTTT.